The rows below give T cell receptor beta chains drawn from one sample of a study of blood T cell repertoires in COVID-19. The data were produced by immunoSEQ multiplex PCR, yet TCRdb's version contains in-frame clones alone and is incomplete. Among fewer than 200,000 clones listed, almost 85% were seen once. The sequenced sample consisted of peripheral blood. Every receptor here comes from an elderly woman with acute or convalescent COVID-19. CDR3s leave out the opening cysteine and the closing phenylalanine or tryptophan. Fields, in order: J gene, V gene, CDR3 protein.

TRBJ2-7 TRBV6-4 ASSEEGGGYEQY
TRBJ2-1 TRBV6-5 ASRRTGAFYNEQF
TRBJ2-3 TRBV12-5 ASGLGDSTDTQY
TRBJ2-5 TRBV19 ASSIRQGQETQY
TRBJ2-7 TRBV5-4 ASSLGYSYEQY
TRBJ1-6 TRBV7-2 ASSPTNRNNSPLH
TRBJ2-7 TRBV11-2 ASSLDWGRYEQY
TRBJ2-4 TRBV6-1 ASGAGEGRIAKNIQY
TRBJ1-5 TRBV27 ASSLAGVGQPQH
TRBJ2-5 TRBV3-1/TRBV3-2 ASSQGPGGQGY
TRBJ2-6 TRBV7-2 ASSRIGTAGANVLT
TRBJ1-1 TRBV7-9 ASSDPGPNTEAF
TRBJ2-7 TRBV4-3 ASSQRETGGYEQY
TRBJ2-5 TRBV11-2 ASSFAPKEETQY
TRBJ2-3 TRBV28 ASSYQAGDTDTQY
TRBJ1-2 TRBV12-3/TRBV12-4 ASSLEGYGYT
TRBJ2-7 TRBV4-2 ASSQGTGGDYEQY
TRBJ2-5 TRBV9 ASSVSGRIQETQY
TRBJ1-2 TRBV27 ASSSLTGSRGYT
TRBJ1-1 TRBV11-2 ASSLGAGNTEAF
TRBJ2-3 TRBV5-1 ASSFQGYADTQY
TRBJ2-6 TRBV7-9 ASSLGGANVLT
TRBJ2-2 TRBV2 ASRTTIAPGELF
TRBJ2-5 TRBV4-1 ASSQSRLMY
TRBJ1-4 TRBV30 AWSPIIGKGEKLF
TRBJ1-2 TRBV6-6 ASSYQGAGYGYT
TRBJ1-2 TRBV19 ASSWGANYGYT
TRBJ1-4 TRBV5-1 ASSEGQYNEKLF
TRBJ2-2 TRBV5-4 ASSSKERGLAGELF
TRBJ1-6 TRBV30 AWSLGDRNSPLH
TRBJ2-1 TRBV24-1 ATSDRTSGRHEQF
TRBJ2-2 TRBV29-1 SVEKGVTGELF
TRBJ2-3 TRBV24-1 ATSEGQKSTDTQY
TRBJ2-1 TRBV14 ASSQPTTSGSRNEQF
TRBJ1-5 TRBV28 ASGDMDYGGEPQH
TRBJ2-5 TRBV12-3/TRBV12-4 ASRRDSQETQY
TRBJ2-7 TRBV3-1/TRBV3-2 ASSQGGGRAQEQY
TRBJ2-7 TRBV7-2 ASSSAGREQY
TRBJ2-1 TRBV7-8 ASSRRLGEQF
TRBJ2-1 TRBV27 ASSLAGDEQF